This T cell receptor (beta chain) was found in a study of blood T cell repertoires in COVID-19. Libraries were prepared by immunoSEQ multiplex PCR; TCRdb keeps only in-frame clonotypes and omits some of them. This sample has approximately 88,000 clones; approximately 84% occur once, and the top ten carry approximately 6.3%. Germline-derived CDR1 and CDR2 are SEHNR and FQNEAQ (reference sequence). The length of the CDR3 is 15 residues. The germline V and J ends were trimmed by 5 bases and 4 bases, with 14 bases remaining between them. This TCR was sampled from a man between 65 and 85 years old with COVID-19, enrolled during active disease. The rearrangement joins TRBV7-9 to TRBJ1-4, with a possible D match to TRBD1 (5 bases). Material for sequencing was peripheral blood. Here the CDR3 DNA reads TGTGCCAGCAGCCCTGGGGGAGGGAGTAATGAAAAACTGTTTTTT. This codes for CASSPGGGSNEKLFF.